This TCR beta chain was obtained from a study of T cells in localized non-small cell lung cancer. Study-wide results and limits: Heterogeneity cannot be ruled out, as sequencing used one tumor region only.

Repertoires were generated with immunoSEQ multiplex PCR, while TCRdb's copy carries only in-frame clones and drops some. This table holds 2,000 or so clones, around 20% found once. In this sample, this clone turned up a few times. No antigen is known for it. Sequences were derived from normal lung tissue next to the tumor, sampled before any cancer treatment. The source of this sequence is a man between 40 and 70 years old with stage II lung adenocarcinoma.

CDR3 sequence reads: CASSDAGYSNQPQHF. The CDR3 bases are TGCGCCAGCAGTGATGCAGGGTATAGCAATCAGCCCCAGCATTTT. This chain joins TRBV10-2 and TRBJ1-5, with D perhaps matching TRBD1 (5 bases). The CDR3 has 15 residues. The germline CDR1 and CDR2 sequences are WSHSY and SAAADI. Trimming stripped 3 bases from V and 0 bases from J, with 9 bases between.